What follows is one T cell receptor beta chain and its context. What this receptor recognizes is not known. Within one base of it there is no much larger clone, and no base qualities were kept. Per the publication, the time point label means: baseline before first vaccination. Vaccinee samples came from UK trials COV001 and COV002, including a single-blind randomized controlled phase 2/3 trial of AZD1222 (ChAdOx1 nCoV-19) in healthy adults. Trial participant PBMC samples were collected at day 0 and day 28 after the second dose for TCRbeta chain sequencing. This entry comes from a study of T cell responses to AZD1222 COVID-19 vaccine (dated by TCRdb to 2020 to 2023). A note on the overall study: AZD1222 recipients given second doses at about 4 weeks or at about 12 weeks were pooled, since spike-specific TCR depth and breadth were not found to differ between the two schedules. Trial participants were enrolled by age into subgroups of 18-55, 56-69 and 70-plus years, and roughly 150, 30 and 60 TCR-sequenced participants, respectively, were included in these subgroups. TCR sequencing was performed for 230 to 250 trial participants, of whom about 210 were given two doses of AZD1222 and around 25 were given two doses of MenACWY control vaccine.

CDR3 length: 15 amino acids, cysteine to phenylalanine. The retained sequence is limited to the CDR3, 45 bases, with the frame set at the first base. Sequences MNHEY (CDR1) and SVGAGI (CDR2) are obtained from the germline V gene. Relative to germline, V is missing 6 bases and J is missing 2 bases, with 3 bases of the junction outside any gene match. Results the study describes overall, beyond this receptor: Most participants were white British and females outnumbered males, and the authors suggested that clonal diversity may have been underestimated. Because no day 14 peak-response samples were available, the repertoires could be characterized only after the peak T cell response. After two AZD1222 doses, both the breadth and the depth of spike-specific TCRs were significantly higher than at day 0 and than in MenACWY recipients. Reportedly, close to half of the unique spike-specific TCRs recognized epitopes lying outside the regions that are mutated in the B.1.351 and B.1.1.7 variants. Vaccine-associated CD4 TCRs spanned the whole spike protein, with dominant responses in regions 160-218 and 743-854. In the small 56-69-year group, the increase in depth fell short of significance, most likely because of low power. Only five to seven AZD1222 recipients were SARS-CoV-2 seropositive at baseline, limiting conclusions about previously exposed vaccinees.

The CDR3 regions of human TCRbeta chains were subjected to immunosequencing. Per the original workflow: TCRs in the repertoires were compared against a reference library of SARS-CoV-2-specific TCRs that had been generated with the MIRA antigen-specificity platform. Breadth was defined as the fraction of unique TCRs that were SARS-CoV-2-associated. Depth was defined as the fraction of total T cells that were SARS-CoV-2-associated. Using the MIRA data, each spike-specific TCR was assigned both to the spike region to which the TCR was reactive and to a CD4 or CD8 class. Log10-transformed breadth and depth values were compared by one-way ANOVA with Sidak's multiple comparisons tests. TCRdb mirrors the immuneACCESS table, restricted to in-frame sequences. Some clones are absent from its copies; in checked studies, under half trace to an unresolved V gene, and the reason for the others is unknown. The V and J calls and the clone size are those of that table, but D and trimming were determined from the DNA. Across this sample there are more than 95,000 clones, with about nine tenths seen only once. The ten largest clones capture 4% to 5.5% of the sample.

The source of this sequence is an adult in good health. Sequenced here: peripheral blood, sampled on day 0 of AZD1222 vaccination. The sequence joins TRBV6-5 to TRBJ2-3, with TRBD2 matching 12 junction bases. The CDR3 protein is CASRWTSGTTDTQYF. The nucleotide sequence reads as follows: TGTGCCAGCAGATGGACTAGCGGGACCACAGATACGCAGTATTTT.